This record covers a single TCR beta chain. Antigen: not known. This entry is derived from a study of cytotoxic CD8 clonotypes in ibrutinib-treated CLL. This CDR3 contains 13 residues. Germline loops: CDR1 SQVTM, CDR2 ANQGSEA. With V trimmed by 3 bases and J by 4 bases, 4 bases remained unmatched. Findings and caveats of the study: With treatment, public clonotypes, which were uncommon, either contracted or remained stable.

TCRdb's table, derived via immunoSEQ multiplex PCR, lists solely in-frame clones and lacks some. The table has around 200,000 clones, around 75% seen once. This TCR was sampled from a human donor with chronic lymphocytic leukemia. The chain couples TRBV29-1 to TRBJ1-1, with 8 positions matching TRBD1. The specimen was PBMCs, collected after 12 months of ibrutinib treatment. Here the CDR3 DNA reads TGCAGCGTTGATGACAGGGGAGGCACTGAAGCTTTCTTT. Its translation is CSVDDRGGTEAFF. The entire variable domain, with the rest obtained from reference TRBV29-1 and TRBJ1-1, is as follows: SAVISQKPSRDICQRGTSLTIQCQVDSQVTMMFWYRQQPGQSLTLIATANQGSEATYESGFVIDKFPISRPNLTFSTLTVSNMSPEDSSIYLCSVDDRGGTEAFFGQGTRLTVV.